A single sample gave rise to the 10 T cell receptor beta chains below, sequenced in a study of blood T cell repertoires in COVID-19. The data were produced by immunoSEQ multiplex PCR, yet TCRdb's version contains in-frame clones alone and is incomplete. Among 70,000 to 95,000 clones listed, more than 85% were seen once. The material sequenced was peripheral blood. The receptors were gathered from a man in his fifties or sixties with COVID-19, enrolled during active disease.

This chain uses TRBV24-1 with TRBJ2-1; TRBD2 aligns across 10 bases. Losses at the gene ends were 5 bases for V and 8 bases for J; bases not matched to a gene: 14. The germline CDR1 and CDR2 sequences are KGHDR and SFDVKD. This CDR3 contains 17 residues. The DNA for the CDR3 is TGTGCCACCAGTGTCCCTAGCGGGAGTAGGCGGTCGGATGAGCAGTTCTTC. This translates into CATSVPSGSRRSDEQFF.

J is TRBJ2-1 and V is TRBV9; TRBD2 agrees at 10 bases. V trimming: 3 bases; J trimming: 4 bases; junction bases outside the gene matches: 4. This CDR3 has 15 residues. Germline CDR1 SGDLS, CDR2 YYNGEE. The DNA for the CDR3 is TGTGCCAGCAGCGGTAGCGGGAGGATGTACAATGAGCAGTTCTTC. Its protein product is CASSGSGRMYNEQFF.

The CDR3 spells CAWGGQSTGYTF. The CDR3 bases are TGTGCCTGGGGGGGACAGTCGACTGGCTACACCTTC. V usage is TRBV30 and J usage is TRBJ1-2, with 7 bases fitting TRBD1. Germline CDR1 reads GTSNPN; CDR2 reads SVGIG (reference sequence). The junction had 7 bases not matched to a gene; V was cut back by 5 bases and J by 7 bases. There are 12 residues in the CDR3. The variable domain in full, with the rest retrieved from reference TRBV30 and TRBJ1-2, is SQTIHQWPATLVQPVGSPLSLECTVEGTSNPNLYWYRQAAGRGLQLLFYSVGIGQISSEVPQNLSASRPQDRQFILSSKKLLLSDSGFYLCAWGGQSTGYTFGSGTRLTVV.

The rearrangement uses TRBV6-5 and TRBJ1-2, with TRBD1 matching over 8 bases. The CDR3 consists of 12 residues. V was clipped by 6 bases and J by 7 bases; unmatched bases: 4. CDR1 is MNHEY, CDR2 SVGAGI, per germline. CDR3 protein: CASSRTGFGYTF. As DNA, the CDR3 is TGTGCCAGCAGCCGGACAGGGTTTGGCTACACCTTC.

This sequence joins TRBV9 and TRBJ1-6, with D unclear. V lost 2 bases, J lost 0 bases, and 12 bases lay in between. CDR1 SGDLS and CDR2 YYNGEE come from the germline V gene. The CDR3 is 17 amino acids. The CDR3 bases are TGTGCCAGCAGCGTCCGGGGTGATAGCTCCTATAATTCACCCCTCCACTTT. This encodes CASSVRGDSSYNSPLHF.

About this clone: The junction does not match germline at one end; this may be a read error. This chain links TRBV4-1 with TRBJ2-3; 9 bases align to TRBD2. Germline V gene sequence: CDR1 MGHRA, CDR2 YSYEKL. CDR3 size: 15 residues. The CDR3 spells CASRQAGGGSDTQYF. DNA of the CDR3: TGCGCCAGCAGACAAGCGGGAGGAGGGTCAGATACGCAGTATTTT.

J is TRBJ1-2 and V is TRBV9; D is possibly TRBD1 (5 bases). The germline V and J ends were trimmed by 4 bases and 4 bases, with 11 bases remaining between them. The CDR3 contains 13 residues. Per the germline V gene, CDR1 is SGDLS and CDR2 is YYNGEE. The CDR3 spells CASSMGHSYGYTF. The CDR3 nucleotides read TGTGCCAGCAGCATGGGGCACAGCTATGGCTACACCTTC.

The CDR3 is CASSYAGVETQYF. For the CDR3, the DNA is TGTGCCAGCAGTTACGCGGGGGTAGAGACCCAGTACTTC. The chain has TRBV6-5 and TRBJ2-5, with 7 bases that match TRBD2. V gave up 2 bases and J gave up 4 bases; unmatched junction bases: 1. The germline CDR1 and CDR2 sequences are MNHEY and SVGAGI. CDR3 length: 13 amino acids.

The rearrangement links TRBV5-1 to TRBJ2-1; 8 nucleotides align to TRBD2. CDR3 length: 14 amino acids. Trimming at V came to 4 bases and at J to 6 bases, leaving 6 bases not matched to a gene. The germline V gene encodes CDR1 SGHRS and CDR2 YFSETQ. The CDR3 here is CASSIGLAANEQFF. The CDR3 nucleotides are TGCGCCAGCAGCATCGGACTAGCTGCCAATGAGCAGTTCTTC. Based on the CDR3 plus reference TRBV5-1 and TRBJ2-1, the full variable domain is KAGVTQTPRYLIKTRGQQVTLSCSPISGHRSVSWYQQTPGQGLQFLFEYFSETQRNKGNFPGRFSGRQFSNSRSEMNVSTLELGDSALYLCASSIGLAANEQFFGPGTRLTVL.

The gene calls are TRBV2 and TRBJ1-1, with D possibly being TRBD1 (6 bases). V was clipped by 4 bases and J by 4 bases, with 7 bases between them. Looked up from germline, CDR1 is SNHLY and CDR2 is FYNNEI. This CDR3 region has 12 residues. This CDR3 reads CASSGGGTEAFF. CDR3 sequence (DNA): TGTGCCAGCAGTGGAGGGGGCACTGAAGCTTTCTTT.